This is a list of T cell receptor beta chains from one sample in a study of metastatic and nonmetastatic thyroid tumors. TCRdb reanalyzed the PCR reads via MiXCR. The sample records approximately 70,000 clones, approximately 4.1% being singletons. The sequenced sample consisted of blood. Receptor source: a female donor with papillary thyroid cancer or a benign thyroid nodule (not recorded which). Some clones in this sample may be carry-over from other donors' samples. Both conserved end residues are part of each CDR3. A D gene is named only where the DNA matches it firmly. Some rows have no size entry. The others give once, few or many, or a class for an expanded clone.

v_call	d_call	clone_size	j_call	cdr3_aa	cdr3_nt
TRBV7-9	.	many	TRBJ1-1	CASSPPTGSNTEAFF	TGTGCCAGTAGCCCCCCGACAGGATCGAACACTGAAGCTTTCTTT
TRBV6-1	.	many	TRBJ2-7	CASSSSRAGRTYEQYF	TGTGCCAGCTCCTCCTCCCGCGCCGGGAGAACCTACGAGCAGTACTTC
TRBV4-2	TRBD1	many	TRBJ2-7	CASSRDRNYEQYF	TGTGCCAGCAGCCGGGACAGAAACTACGAGCAGTACTTC
TRBV7-9	TRBD1	many	TRBJ1-5	CASSRGTAFNQPQHF	TGTGCCAGCAGCCGGGGGACAGCCTTCAATCAGCCCCAGCATTTT
TRBV6-1	.	.	TRBJ2-2	CATRRGGDYSGELFF	TGTGCCACCCGCCGGGGCGGGGATTACAGCGGAGAGCTGTTTTTT
TRBV20-1	TRBD1	many	TRBJ1-6	CSAVGTGPSSSYNSPLHF	TGCAGTGCTGTTGGGACAGGGCCATCTAGCTCCTATAATTCACCCCTCCACTTT
TRBV30	TRBD1	many	TRBJ1-2	CAWSGGTAPANYGYTF	TGTGCCTGGAGTGGGGGGACAGCGCCAGCTAACTATGGCTACACCTTC
TRBV15	.	many	TRBJ2-3	CATSHRRGLLADTQYF	TGTGCCACCAGCCACCGAAGGGGACTCCTCGCAGATACGCAGTATTTT
TRBV5-1	.	.	TRBJ1-6	CASSLNLDSRKSPLHF	TGCGCCAGCAGCCTGAATCTGGATAGCCGCAAGTCACCCCTGCACTTT
TRBV28	.	.	TRBJ1-5	CASSLNDQPQHF	TGTGCCAGCAGTTTAAACGATCAGCCCCAGCATTTT
TRBV14	.	many	TRBJ2-3	CASSYTDTQYF	TGTGCCAGCAGCTACACAGATACGCAGTATTTT
TRBV19	.	many	TRBJ1-4	CASKDSQDDEKLFF	TGTGCCAGTAAGGACAGTCAGGACGATGAAAAACTGTTTTTT
TRBV6-5	.	many	TRBJ2-1	CASSYSGTTYNEQFF	TGTGCCAGCAGTTACTCCGGGACAACCTACAATGAGCAGTTCTTC
TRBV10-3	TRBD2	many	TRBJ2-5	CAISPSGEETQYF	TGTGCCATCAGTCCTAGCGGAGAAGAGACCCAGTACTTC
TRBV20-1	TRBD1	many	TRBJ2-5	CSAPDRGTETQYF	TGCAGTGCCCCCGACAGGGGCACAGAGACCCAGTACTTC
TRBV5-1	TRBD1	many	TRBJ1-3	CASSSPVGDRAGNTIYF	TGCGCCAGCAGCTCACCCGTAGGGGACAGGGCTGGAAACACCATATATTTT
TRBV4-1	.	many	TRBJ1-2	CASSNPPGGYGYTF	TGCGCCAGCAGCAACCCCCCGGGGGGCTATGGCTACACCTTC
TRBV24-1	TRBD2	.	TRBJ2-1	CGTSDRGTRGSKNEQFF	TGTGGCACCAGTGATCGCGGGACTAGAGGGAGTAAGAATGAGCAGTTCTTC
TRBV28	.	few	TRBJ2-3	CASQSGSTDTQYF	TGTGCCAGCCAGAGCGGGAGCACAGATACGCAGTATTTT
TRBV28	.	.	TRBJ2-1	CASSLMERRSYNERFF	TGTGCCAGCAGTTTAATGGAACGCCGCTCCTACAATGAGCGGTTCTTC
TRBV11-2	.	.	TRBJ2-7	CASSLWTRGGEQYF	TGTGCCAGCAGCCTCTGGACTAGGGGGGGAGAGCAGTACTTC
TRBV7-9	TRBD2	few	TRBJ2-1	CASSPMGLRRGGSFYNEQFF	TGTGCCAGCAGCCCCATGGGTCTGAGGCGCGGCGGGAGTTTCTACAATGAGCAGTTCTTC
TRBV24-1	.	many	TRBJ2-1	CATSDLFSGNNEQFF	TGTGCCACCAGTGATTTGTTTTCAGGGAACAATGAGCAGTTCTTC
TRBV20-1	.	.	TRBJ2-2	CSALGQGNTGELFF	TGCAGTGCCCTGGGTCAGGGTAACACCGGGGAGCTGTTTTTT
TRBV20-1	TRBD1	many	TRBJ1-2	CSARDSGGDYYGYTF	TGCAGTGCTAGAGACTCAGGGGGCGATTATTATGGCTACACCTTC
TRBV20-1	.	few	TRBJ2-3	CSARVRGDTKYF	TGCAGTGCTAGAGTGAGAGGAGATACGAAGTACTTT
TRBV5-5	.	many	TRBJ2-3	CASSRDSGTDTQYF	TGTGCCAGCAGCCGGGACTCCGGCACAGATACGCAGTATTTT
TRBV7-8	.	.	TRBJ1-2	CASSLYGSESCHTF	TGTGCCAGCAGCTTATATGGCTCCGAGAGTTGCCACACCTTC
TRBV5-6	TRBD2	many	TRBJ2-2	CASSQGTSGFDTGELFF	TGTGCCAGCAGCCAAGGGACTAGCGGGTTCGACACCGGGGAGCTGTTTTTT
TRBV6-1	.	few	TRBJ2-3	CASSPRPPRVSTDTQYF	TGTGCCAGCAGCCCACGGCCCCCCCGGGTGAGCACAGATACGCAGTATTTT
TRBV2	.	few	TRBJ2-7	CASSRDTASYEQYF	TGTGCCAGCAGCAGGGACACAGCTTCCTACGAGCAGTACTTC
TRBV20-1	.	many	TRBJ2-1	CSASLQAANEQFF	TGCAGTGCTAGCCTCCAGGCGGCCAATGAGCAGTTCTTC
TRBV28	.	.	TRBJ2-7	CVSRRKNEQYF	TGTGTCAGCAGGAGGAAAAACGAGCAGTACTTC
TRBV7-9	.	many	TRBJ2-2	CASSLSGYTGELFF	TGTGCCAGCAGCTTATCAGGGTATACCGGGGAGCTGTTTTTT
TRBV20-1	TRBD1	few	TRBJ2-1	CSAARDSSYNEQFF	TGCAGTGCAGCCCGGGACAGCTCCTACAATGAGCAGTTCTTC
TRBV12-3/TRBV12-4	.	few	TRBJ2-7	CASSSSGVREQYF	TGTGCCAGCAGCTCCTCGGGGGTGCGGGAGCAGTACTTC
TRBV6-1	.	few	TRBJ2-7	CASRILGRGTYEQYF	TGTGCCAGCAGAATACTGGGACGCGGTACGTACGAGCAGTACTTC
TRBV12-3/TRBV12-4	TRBD1	.	TRBJ1-2	CASSRDRHGVDYTF	TGTGCCAGCAGTCGGGACAGGCATGGTGTTGACTACACCTTC
TRBV6-1	TRBD2	many	TRBJ2-1	CASTGLAYNEQFF	TGTGCCAGCACAGGACTAGCGTACAATGAGCAGTTCTTC
TRBV20-1	TRBD2	many	TRBJ2-3	CSADPGTSGRWADTQYF	TGCAGTGCGGATCCCGGGACTAGCGGGAGGTGGGCAGATACGCAGTATTTT
TRBV9	TRBD2	many	TRBJ2-5	CASSLGLVFKETQYF	TGTGCCAGCAGCCTAGGACTAGTCTTTAAAGAGACCCAGTACTTC
TRBV7-9	.	many	TRBJ1-6	CASSTPDGEPLHF	TGTGCCAGCAGCACCCCGGACGGCGAGCCCCTCCACTTT
TRBV6-2/TRBV6-3	TRBD2	.	TRBJ2-5	CASSHYPGLAGGETQYF	TGTGCCAGCAGTCACTACCCGGGACTAGCGGGAGGGGAGACCCAGTACTTC
TRBV6-2/TRBV6-3	.	many	TRBJ1-5	CASRDGNQPQHF	TGTGCCAGCCGGGACGGCAATCAGCCCCAGCATTTT
TRBV5-1	.	many	TRBJ2-2	CASRPLIAATGELFF	TGCGCCAGCAGACCGTTAATAGCGGCCACCGGGGAGCTGTTTTTT
TRBV18	.	many	TRBJ1-1	CASSLTGSTEAFF	TGTGCCAGCTCACTCACAGGGTCCACTGAAGCTTTCTTT
TRBV3-1	.	many	TRBJ1-2	CASSQVSDSNYGYTF	TGTGCCAGCAGCCAAGTTTCGGACAGTAACTATGGCTACACCTTC
TRBV14	.	many	TRBJ1-1	CASSQDLDWDTEAFF	TGTGCCAGCAGCCAAGATCTAGACTGGGACACTGAAGCTTTCTTT
TRBV6-1	.	many	TRBJ2-3	CASGVVGGGMDTQYF	TGTGCCAGCGGGGTCGTGGGGGGAGGAATGGATACGCAGTATTTT
TRBV10-3	TRBD2	many	TRBJ2-7	CASQTTGTSGRRSEQYF	TGTGCCAGCCAAACAACCGGGACTAGCGGGAGGCGGAGCGAGCAGTACTTC
TRBV12-5	.	.	TRBJ1-5	CASGFQNQPQHF	TGTGCTAGTGGTTTCCAGAATCAGCCCCAGCATTTT
TRBV19	TRBD2	many	TRBJ2-1	CASSIDTPRASGSNEQFF	TGTGCCAGTAGTATAGACACGCCGAGGGCCAGCGGGAGCAATGAGCAGTTCTTC
TRBV7-9	.	once	TRBJ2-1	CASSFYGKNERFF	TGTGCCAGCAGCTTCTACGGGAAAAATGAGCGGTTCTTC
TRBV3-1	TRBD1	many	TRBJ2-5	CASSQRGDRGETQYF	TGTGCCAGCAGCCAGAGGGGGGACAGGGGAGAGACCCAGTACTTC
TRBV6-1	TRBD1	many	TRBJ2-7	CASSLAPTGYEQYF	TGTGCCAGCAGTCTGGCCCCGACAGGGTACGAGCAGTACTTC
TRBV15	.	few	TRBJ2-7	CETSRASGYEQYF	TGTGAAACCAGCAGAGCGAGCGGCTACGAGCAGTACTTC
TRBV15	.	many	TRBJ2-1	CATSRGSRVSYNEQFF	TGTGCCACCAGCAGGGGGAGTAGGGTCTCCTACAATGAGCAGTTCTTC
TRBV7-8	.	.	TRBJ2-7	CASSLDRGARRYF	TGTGCCAGCAGCTTAGATAGAGGCGCCAGGCGGTACTTC
TRBV20-1	TRBD1	many	TRBJ1-5	CSATRDRGINQPQHF	TGCAGTGCTACTAGAGACAGGGGGATAAATCAGCCCCAGCATTTT
TRBV20-1	TRBD2	many	TRBJ2-7	CSAPRPVAGYYEQYF	TGCAGTGCCCCACGGCCTGTAGCGGGATATTACGAGCAGTACTTC